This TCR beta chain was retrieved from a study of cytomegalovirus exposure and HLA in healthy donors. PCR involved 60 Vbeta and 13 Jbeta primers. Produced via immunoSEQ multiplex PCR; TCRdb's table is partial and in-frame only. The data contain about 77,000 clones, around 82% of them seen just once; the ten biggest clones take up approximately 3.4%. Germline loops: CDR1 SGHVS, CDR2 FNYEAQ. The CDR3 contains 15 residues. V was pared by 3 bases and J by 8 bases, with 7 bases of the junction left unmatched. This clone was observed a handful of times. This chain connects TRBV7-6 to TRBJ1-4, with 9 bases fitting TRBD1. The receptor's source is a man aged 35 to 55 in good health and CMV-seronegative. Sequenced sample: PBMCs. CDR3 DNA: TGTGCCAGCAGCTTTTCAAACAGGGGGCAAGAAAAACTGTTTTTT. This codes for CASSFSNRGQEKLFF.